These 27 T cell receptor beta chains came from one sample sequenced in a study of blood T cell repertoires in COVID-19. TCRdb's copy holds only in-frame clones and misses some; the assay was immunoSEQ multiplex PCR. The repertoire includes about 150,000 clones, about nine tenths of them detected once, and about 4.2% sits in the top ten. Input material: peripheral blood. The receptors here all came from an older woman with active or convalescent COVID-19.

This chain connects TRBV2 to TRBJ1-6; D is undetermined. The CDR3 has 15 residues. The V gene's germline CDR1 is SNHLY and CDR2 FYNNEI. V lost 6 bases to trimming and J lost 0 bases, with 9 bases between them. The CDR3 DNA sequence: TGTGCCAGCAGGAGCGGTAGCTCCTATAATTCACCCCTCCACTTT. It specifies CASRSGSSYNSPLHF. Looking up the rest from reference TRBV2 and TRBJ1-6 gives the full variable domain: EPEVTQTPSHQVTQMGQEVILRCVPISNHLYFYWYRQILGQKVEFLVSFYNNEISEKSEIFDDQFSVERPDGSNFTLKIRSTKLEDSAMYFCASRSGSSYNSPLHFGNGTRLTVT.

V usage is TRBV6-5 and J usage is TRBJ1-5; TRBD1 matches at 8 bases. The CDR3 spans 14 residues. The V segment lost 6 bases and the J segment 6 bases; nucleotides outside the gene matches: 7. Looked up from germline, CDR1 is MNHEY and CDR2 is SVGAGI. The CDR3 loop is CASRSQGALQPQHF. For the CDR3, the DNA is TGTGCCAGCAGGAGTCAGGGGGCTCTTCAGCCCCAGCATTTT.

The genes are TRBV2 and TRBJ2-2; D gene ambiguous. The CDR3 is made up of 15 amino acids. Germline V lookup: CDR1 SNHLY, CDR2 FYNNEI. V gave up 2 bases and J gave up 0 bases, with 7 bases separating them. The chain's CDR3 is CASSEINTNTGELFF. The DNA of the CDR3 is TGTGCCAGCAGTGAAATTAACACGAACACCGGGGAGCTGTTTTTT.

V and J are TRBV4-1 and TRBJ2-5; D may be TRBD2 (6 bases). Germline V gives CDR1 MGHRA, CDR2 YSYEKL. The CDR3 is made up of 13 amino acids. V shed 6 bases and J shed 4 bases, with 12 bases lying between them. The CDR3 sequence is CASSRLVGETQYF. CDR3 in DNA: TGCGCCAGCAGTCGACTAGTAGGAGAGACCCAGTACTTC.

This clone has more than one count but fewer than ten. V usage is TRBV10-2 and J usage is TRBJ2-1; 10 bases align to TRBD2. The length of the CDR3 is 15 residues. Germline V gene lookup returns CDR1 WSHSY and CDR2 SAAADI. Trimming removed 6 bases from V and 7 bases from J; junction bases left unmatched: 9. CDR3 region: CASRAGPSGGNEQFF. The CDR3 DNA reads TGCGCCAGCAGAGCCGGTCCTAGCGGGGGAAATGAGCAGTTCTTC.

The V call is TRBV5-1, the J call TRBJ1-1; 7 bases align to TRBD1. The CDR3 extends over 16 amino acids. The ends lost 4 bases at V and 1 base at J; junction bases unmatched: 10. The germline V gene encodes CDR1 SGHRS and CDR2 YFSETQ. CDR3 protein: CASSPRDSWGNTEAFF. DNA of the CDR3: TGCGCCAGCAGCCCCAGGGACAGCTGGGGGAACACTGAAGCTTTCTTT.

This clone was counted a few times. The genes are TRBV6-5 and TRBJ2-2; 8 nucleotides agree with TRBD2. J gave up 4 bases and V 4 bases, and 8 bases lay outside the gene matches. The CDR3 extends over 16 amino acids. From germline, CDR1 is MNHEY and CDR2 SVGAGI. The CDR3 DNA reads TGTGCCAGCAGTTGGGACGGGGGGGCGGGCACCGGGGAGCTGTTTTTT. Translating it yields CASSWDGGAGTGELFF.

The V and J genes are TRBV5-1 and TRBJ2-2, with 9 positions matching TRBD1. The CDR3 contains 15 residues. Germline-derived CDR1 and CDR2 are SGHRS and YFSETQ. The J segment lost 5 bases and the V segment lost 4 bases, leaving 6 bases of the junction unmatched. The CDR3 sequence: CASSPDRGLTGELFF. The CDR3 DNA reads TGCGCCAGCAGCCCCGACAGGGGGTTGACCGGGGAGCTGTTTTTT.

The chain employs TRBV10-1 and TRBJ2-7; D unclear. Germline values: CDR1 WNHNN, CDR2 SYGVQD (reference sequence). Trimming stripped 0 bases from V and 4 bases from J, with 19 bases between. The CDR3 consists of 17 residues. CDR3 residues: CASSESLVCSWAYEQYF. As DNA, the CDR3 is TGCGCCAGCAGTGAGTCTTTGGTCTGCAGTTGGGCGTACGAGCAGTACTTC.

V is TRBV5-1 and J is TRBJ2-3; D may be TRBD1 (6 bases). This CDR3 is 13 amino acids long. V was cut by 5 bases and J by 6 bases, with 13 bases left in between. The V gene's germline CDR1 is SGHRS and CDR2 YFSETQ. The CDR3 region has the DNA TGCGCCAGCAGTTGGGACAACGGCGATACGCAGTATTTT. This codes for CASSWDNGDTQYF.

The J gene is TRBJ2-4, the V gene TRBV9, with a weak D call TRBD1 (5 bases). There are 16 residues in the CDR3. Germline lookup yields CDR1 SGDLS and CDR2 YYNGEE. V lost 0 bases and J 0 bases, leaving 10 bases between the germline ends. The CDR3 coding sequence is TGTGCCAGCAGCGTAGAAGGACAACTAGCCAAAAACATTCAGTACTTC. Its translation is CASSVEGQLAKNIQYF.

The chain couples TRBV7-2 to TRBJ2-1, with a weak D call TRBD1 (6 bases). Germline lookup yields CDR1 SGHTA and CDR2 FQGNSA. V lost 3 bases and J lost 2, with 11 bases in between. The CDR3 is 15 residues long. The CDR3 sequence: CASSLEAGAYNEQFF. The CDR3 DNA follows: TGTGCCAGCAGCTTGGAGGCAGGGGCCTACAATGAGCAGTTCTTC.

The CDR3 DNA is TGTGCCAGTAGCTGGGCGGGAGGGAACACTGAAGCTTTCTTT. This translates into CASSWAGGNTEAFF. V gene TRBV19 combines with J gene TRBJ1-1; no clear D gene. CDR3 length: 14 residues. Germline V gene sequence: CDR1 LNHDA, CDR2 SQIVND (reference sequence). Trimming removed 6 bases from V and 1 base from J, with 12 bases in between.

This chain connects TRBV7-9 to TRBJ2-2; D remains unclear. This CDR3 region has 13 residues. Germline CDR1 reads SEHNR; CDR2 reads FQNEAQ (reference sequence). V dropped 3 bases and J dropped 5 bases, with 7 bases sitting between them. CDR3 protein: CASSLRFTGELFF. CDR3 sequence (DNA): TGTGCCAGCAGCTTGAGGTTTACCGGGGAGCTGTTTTTT.

The chain carries TRBV19 and TRBJ2-2; 9 nucleotides match TRBD2. V shed 3 bases and J 8 bases; nucleotides not matched to a gene: 13. Per the germline V gene, CDR1 is LNHDA and CDR2 is SQIVND (reference sequence). This CDR3 has 17 residues. CDR3 sequence (DNA): TGTGCCAGTAGTATTTATCCTAGCGGGGTGACAGGAGGGGAGCTGTTTTTT. It translates to CASSIYPSGVTGGELFF. The variable domain in full, completed from reference TRBV19 and TRBJ2-2, reads DGGITQSPKYLFRKEGQNVTLSCEQNLNHDAMYWYRQDPGQGLRLIYYSQIVNDFQKGDIAEGYSVSREKKESFPLTVTSAQKNPTAFYLCASSIYPSGVTGGELFFGEGSRLTVL.

V and J are TRBV6-4 and TRBJ1-2, with unresolved D. The CDR3 has 15 residues. Trimming took 4 bases from V and 3 from J, leaving 15 bases between them. CDR1 is MRHNA and CDR2 is SNTAGT in the germline V gene. DNA for the CDR3: TGTGCCAGCAGTGTGTTGGCGGGAGTGGACTATGGCTACACCTTC. Translation: CASSVLAGVDYGYTF.

The chain employs TRBV7-2 and TRBJ1-1; D is unclear. The CDR3 loop spans 13 amino acids. CDR1 SGHTA and CDR2 FQGNSA come from the germline V gene. The germline V and J ends were trimmed by 1 base and 5 bases, with 8 bases remaining between them. The CDR3 spells CASSLGYGTEAFF. Written as DNA, the CDR3 is TGTGCCAGCAGCTTAGGGTACGGGACTGAAGCTTTCTTT.

This clone was picked up a small number of times. The rearrangement uses TRBV5-8 and TRBJ1-2; a possible D gene is TRBD1 (6 bases). This CDR3 has 14 residues. CDR1 and CDR2 from the germline V gene are SGHTS and YDEGEE. With 4 bases removed from V and 6 bases from J, the gap between germline ends came to 16 bases. CDR3 nucleotide sequence: TGTGCCAGCAGCCGCTTACAGGGAATAAATGGCTACACCTTC. Its translation is CASSRLQGINGYTF.

The rearrangement joins TRBV5-3 to TRBJ2-5; D may be TRBD2 (5 bases). TRBV5-3 is annotated as an ORF whose role is uncertain. This CDR3 region has 15 residues. V was cut by 0 bases and J by 5 bases, with 14 bases left in between. CDR3 nucleotides: TGTGCCAGAAGCTTGGCCCGTGAACGCGGGGAGACCCAGTACTTC. As protein: CARSLARERGETQYF.

The chain has TRBV5-6 and TRBJ2-3; perhaps TRBD1 as D (5 bases). With 0 bases removed from V and 2 bases from J, the gap between germline ends came to 10 bases. The CDR3 totals 15 residues. Per germline, CDR1 SGHDT and CDR2 YYEEEE. In DNA, the CDR3 is TGTGCCAGCAGCTTGGGCAGGGAATACACAGATACGCAGTATTTT. Translating gives CASSLGREYTDTQYF.

V gene TRBV21-1 combines with J gene TRBJ1-1; TRBD1 was called by the table and not checked on the DNA. TRBV21-1 is a recognized pseudogene. This CDR3 contains 16 residues. This chain's CDR3 is CASRMTDLTWDTEAFF. CDR3 DNA sequence: TGTGCCAGCCGAATGACAGATCTGACCTGGGACACTGAAGCTTTCTTT.

The chain is built from TRBV15 and TRBJ2-7, with D uncertain. Germline values: CDR1 LNHNV, CDR2 YYDKDF (reference sequence). V lost 1 base and J lost 7, with 11 bases in between. The CDR3 length is 13 residues. The CDR3: CATSRVGVFEQYF. The DNA of the CDR3 is TGTGCCACCAGCAGAGTGGGCGTCTTTGAGCAGTACTTC.

The chain's CDR3 is CASSQVIGLSYEQYF. CDR3 coding DNA: TGCGCCAGCAGCCAAGTAATTGGGCTCTCCTACGAGCAGTACTTC. The chain links TRBV4-3 to TRBJ2-7, with D hard to call. Germline CDR1 is LGHNA and CDR2 is YSLEER. The CDR3 contains 15 residues. The V end lost 1 base, the J end lost 0 bases, and 10 bases lay between the germline ends.

The chain uses TRBV6-2 or TRBV6-3 and TRBJ2-1; D unresolved. Germline CDR1 is MNHEY and CDR2 is SVGEGT. Trimming left V 4 bases short and J 8 bases short, with 9 bases between. This CDR3 is built from 12 residues. The CDR3 is CASSSGSHEQFF. As DNA, the CDR3 is TGTGCCAGCAGTTCCGGGTCCCATGAGCAGTTCTTC.

The J gene is TRBJ1-5, the V gene TRBV7-2; D call uncertain. Germline CDR1 and CDR2: SGHTA and FQGNSA. This CDR3 is built from 13 residues. Trimming took 1 base from V and 4 from J, leaving 5 bases between them. The CDR3 region has the DNA TGTGCCAGCAGCTTAGTTAGTAATCAGCCCCAGCATTTT. Protein product: CASSLVSNQPQHF.

The rearrangement uses TRBV18 and TRBJ1-3; a weak D match, TRBD1 (5 bases). CDR3 length: 14 amino acids. The V gene's germline CDR1 is KGHSH and CDR2 LQKENI. V dropped 4 bases and J dropped 4 bases, with 11 bases sitting between them. The CDR3 region is CASSRGTDGNTIYF. Here the CDR3 DNA reads TGTGCCAGCTCACGAGGGACTGACGGAAACACCATATATTTT. Full variable domain (rest looked up from reference TRBV18 and TRBJ1-3): NAGVMQNPRHLVRRRGQEARLRCSPMKGHSHVYWYRQLPEEGLKFMVYLQKENIIDESGMPKERFSAEFPKEGPSILRIQQVVRGDSAAYFCASSRGTDGNTIYFGEGSWLTVV.

The chain combines TRBV4-3 with TRBJ2-2; TRBD2 matches at 7 bases. The V gene's germline CDR1 is LGHNA and CDR2 YSLEER. V was pared by 0 bases and J by 9 bases, with 7 bases of the junction left unmatched. The CDR3 extends over 15 amino acids. The CDR3: CASSQDLGEGRELFF. CDR3 bases: TGCGCCAGCAGCCAAGATCTGGGGGAGGGTAGGGAGCTGTTTTTT.